The T cell receptor beta chain described here comes from a study of OX40 agonist ivuxolimab in advanced cancers. Germline V gene data show CDR1 as SQVTM and CDR2 as ANQGSEA. The CDR3 has 15 residues. V was trimmed by 4 bases and J by 0 bases, leaving 15 bases between them. Sequencing used immunoSEQ multiplex PCR; TCRdb keeps in-frame clones, though not all of them. The sample shows some 96,000 clones, around 93% of them seen only once. Sequences were derived from CD4+ or CD8+ T cells sorted from blood, sampled in a trial of the OX40 agonist ivuxolimab. The chain joins TRBV29-1 to TRBJ1-1; D is perhaps TRBD1 (5 bases). The clonotype comes from an adult with an advanced solid tumor such as melanoma, head and neck, liver or kidney cancer. CDR3 residues: CSVGSGWGMNTEAFF. DNA of the CDR3: TGCAGCGTTGGTTCGGGGTGGGGCATGAACACTGAAGCTTTCTTT.